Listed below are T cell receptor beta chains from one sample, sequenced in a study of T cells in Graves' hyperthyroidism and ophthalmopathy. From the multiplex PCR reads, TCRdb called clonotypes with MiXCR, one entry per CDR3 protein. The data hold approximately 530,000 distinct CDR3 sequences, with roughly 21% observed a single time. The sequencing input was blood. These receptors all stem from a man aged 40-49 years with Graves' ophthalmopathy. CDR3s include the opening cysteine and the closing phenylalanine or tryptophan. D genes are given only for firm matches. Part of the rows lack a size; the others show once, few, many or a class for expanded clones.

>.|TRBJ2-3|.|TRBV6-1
TGTGCCAGCCGACGGGGCGGATATTCTAGCACAGATACGCAGTATTTT
CASRRGGYSSTDTQYF
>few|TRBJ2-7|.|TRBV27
TGTGCTACCCAAAAGGGGGGGGGCGGCGAGCAGTACTTC
CATQKGGGGEQYF
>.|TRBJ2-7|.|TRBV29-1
TGCAGCGTTGAAGATAGGGACCACTCCTACGAGCAGTACTTC
CSVEDRDHSYEQYF
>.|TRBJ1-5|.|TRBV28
TGTGCCAGCAGTTCCTCAGGGGCGACTAGCAATCAGCCCCAGCATTTT
CASSSSGATSNQPQHF
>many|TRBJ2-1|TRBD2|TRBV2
TGTGCCAGCAGGGGGGGACTAGCCCCCTACAATGAGCAGTTCTTC
CASRGGLAPYNEQFF
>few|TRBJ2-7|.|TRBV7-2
TGTGCCAGCAGCTTAGGACATCGCTACGAGCAGTACTTC
CASSLGHRYEQYF
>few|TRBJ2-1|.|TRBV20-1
TGCAGCGGACTTTCCTACAATGAGCAGTTCTTC
CSGLSYNEQFF
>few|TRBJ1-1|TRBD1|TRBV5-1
TGCGCCAGCAGCTCGACAGGGGCCACTGAAGCTTTCTTT
CASSSTGATEAFF
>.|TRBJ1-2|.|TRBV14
TGTGCCAGCAGCCAAGGATTAAGAGTTGGCTACACCTTC
CASSQGLRVGYTF
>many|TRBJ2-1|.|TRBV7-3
TGTGCCAGCAGCTTAACGTCCACATCCACAGGGTTGGAATACAATGAGCAGTTCTTC
CASSLTSTSTGLEYNEQFF
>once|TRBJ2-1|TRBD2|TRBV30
TGTGCCTGGAGTCGGCTAGCGGGAGGCAATGAGCAGTTCTTC
CAWSRLAGGNEQFF
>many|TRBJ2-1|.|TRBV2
TGTGCCACGGGACACAATGAGCAGTTCTTC
CATGHNEQFF
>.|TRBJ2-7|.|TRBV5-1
TGCGCCAGCAGCTTGGCCAACCGTTACGAGCAGTACTTC
CASSLANRYEQYF
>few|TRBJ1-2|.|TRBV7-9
TGTGCCAGCAGCTTAGGGGGAATAGGAGGCTACACCTTC
CASSLGGIGGYTF
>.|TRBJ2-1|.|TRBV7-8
TGTGCCAGCAGCTGGAGGGCGAGCTCCTACAATGAGCAGTTCTTC
CASSWRASSYNEQFF